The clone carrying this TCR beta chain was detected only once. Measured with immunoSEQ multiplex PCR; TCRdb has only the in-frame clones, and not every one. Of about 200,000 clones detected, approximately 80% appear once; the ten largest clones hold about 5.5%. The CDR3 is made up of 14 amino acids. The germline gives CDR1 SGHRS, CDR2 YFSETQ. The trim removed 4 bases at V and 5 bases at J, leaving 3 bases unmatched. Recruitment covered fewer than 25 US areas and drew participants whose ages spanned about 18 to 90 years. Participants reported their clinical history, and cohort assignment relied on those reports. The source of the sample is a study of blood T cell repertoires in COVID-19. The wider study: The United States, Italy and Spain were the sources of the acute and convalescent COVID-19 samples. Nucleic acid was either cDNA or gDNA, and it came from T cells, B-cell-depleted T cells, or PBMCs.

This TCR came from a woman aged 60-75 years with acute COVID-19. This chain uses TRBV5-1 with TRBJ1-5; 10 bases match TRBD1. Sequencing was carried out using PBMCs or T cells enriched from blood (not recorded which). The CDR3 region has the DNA TGCGCCAGCAGCCCGACAGGGGGCGATCAGCCCCAGCATTTT. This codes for CASSPTGGDQPQHF. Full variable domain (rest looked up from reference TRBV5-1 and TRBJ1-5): KAGVTQTPRYLIKTRGQQVTLSCSPISGHRSVSWYQQTPGQGLQFLFEYFSETQRNKGNFPGRFSGRQFSNSRSEMNVSTLELGDSALYLCASSPTGGDQPQHFGDGTRLSIL.